This T cell receptor (beta chain) was found in a study of blood T cell repertoires in COVID-19. Grouping used clinical history reported by participants in a survey and questionnaire. Method: immunoSEQ multiplex PCR; TCRdb's copy keeps in-frame clones and lacks some. This table has some 190,000 clones, under 80% appearing once. V was clipped by 3 bases and J by 4 bases, with 6 bases between them. The CDR3 covers 12 residues. Germline CDR1 is LGHDT and CDR2 is YNNKEL (reference sequence). The sequencing input was PBMCs or T cells enriched from blood (not recorded which). This clonotype originated in a woman aged 45-65 years with acute COVID-19. The rearrangement joins TRBV3-1 (or the pseudogene TRBV3-2) to TRBJ2-5; weak D call: TRBD2 (6 bases). The CDR3 coding sequence is TGTGCCAGCAGCCACGGGGGAGAGACCCAGTACTTC. Protein: CASSHGGETQYF.